This TCR beta chain was sequenced during a study of blood T cell repertoires in COVID-19. Study information: T cells, B-cell-depleted T cells, or PBMCs supplied cDNA or gDNA.

The method was immunoSEQ multiplex PCR; TCRdb's version includes in-frame clones alone and lacks a portion of them. Seen here are 85,000 to 90,000 clones, roughly nine tenths observed once, and the top ten hold around 5.2%. V was trimmed by 5 bases and J by 8 bases, leaving 10 bases between them. CDR3 length: 13 residues. Looked up from germline, CDR1 is SGHTA and CDR2 is FQGNSA. The TCR was taken from a woman aged 80 or over with active COVID-19. The sequenced sample was peripheral blood. This sequence joins TRBV7-2 and TRBJ1-6; D is undetermined. CDR3 DNA: TGTGCCAGCAGCCAGGATAGATATTCACCCCTCCACTTT. Translated, it gives CASSQDRYSPLHF.